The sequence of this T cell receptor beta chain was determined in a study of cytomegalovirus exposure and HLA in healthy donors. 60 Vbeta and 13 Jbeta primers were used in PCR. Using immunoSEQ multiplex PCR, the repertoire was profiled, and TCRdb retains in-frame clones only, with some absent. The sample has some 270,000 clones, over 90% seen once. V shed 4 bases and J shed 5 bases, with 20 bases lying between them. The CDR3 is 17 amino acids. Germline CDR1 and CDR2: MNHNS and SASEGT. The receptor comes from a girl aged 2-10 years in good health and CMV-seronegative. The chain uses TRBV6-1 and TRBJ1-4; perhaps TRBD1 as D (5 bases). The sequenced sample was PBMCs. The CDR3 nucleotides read TGTGCCAGCAGTGGTTCCTTATCGGGGGGAGGAAATGAAAAACTGTTTTTT. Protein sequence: CASSGSLSGGGNEKLFF.